A selection of T cell receptor beta chains follows, all from one sample in a study of T cells after yellow fever vaccination. TCRdb analysed the 5' RACE reads with MiXCR anew, one entry per CDR3 protein. Counted here are more than 120,000 distinct CDR3 sequences, approximately 7.7% occurring once; the ten biggest clones make up under 0.85%. The sequenced sample was CD4+ T cells sorted from PBMCs, obtained 5 days after the yellow fever booster vaccination. These receptors were collected from a man younger than 40 who received the YFV17D yellow fever vaccine. CDR3s include the opening cysteine and the closing phenylalanine or tryptophan. D genes are given only for firm matches. Where a row states a size, it is once, few, many or the class of an expanded clone; other rows omit it.

j_gene,abundance,v_gene,d_gene,CDR3aa,CDR3nt
TRBJ2-2,many,TRBV5-6,TRBD2,CASSLGLAGLNTGELFF,TGTGCCAGCAGCTTGGGACTAGCGGGACTGAACACCGGGGAGCTGTTTTTT
TRBJ2-1,many,TRBV7-9,.,CASSQKVGAPTEQFF,TGTGCCAGCAGCCAGAAAGTTGGCGCGCCTACCGAGCAGTTCTTC
TRBJ2-1,few,TRBV6-5,TRBD1,CASSSPRDRVVNEQFF,TGTGCCAGCAGTTCCCCCCGGGACAGGGTAGTCAATGAGCAGTTCTTC
TRBJ1-1,many,TRBV5-1,TRBD1,CASSPRGTAMNTEAFF,TGCGCCAGCAGCCCTAGGGGGACAGCCATGAACACTGAAGCTTTCTTT
TRBJ2-3,many,TRBV3-1,TRBD2,CASSQESLAGADTQYF,TGTGCCAGCAGCCAAGAAAGTCTAGCGGGAGCAGATACGCAGTATTTT
TRBJ2-7,.,TRBV15,.,CATSRDLRPSEQYF,TGTGCCACCAGCAGAGATCTCAGACCCTCCGAGCAGTACTTC
TRBJ2-2,many,TRBV4-1,.,CASSQLRSGELFF,TGCGCCAGCAGCCAACTACGGTCCGGGGAGCTGTTTTTT
TRBJ2-7,many,TRBV7-2,TRBD1,CASSIDRDRVYEQYF,TGTGCCAGCAGCATAGACCGGGACAGGGTGTACGAGCAGTACTTC
TRBJ2-5,many,TRBV5-8,TRBD1,CASSLGTGGAHGTQYF,TGTGCCAGCAGCTTGGGGACAGGGGGCGCGCATGGGACCCAGTACTTC
TRBJ2-6,many,TRBV7-3,.,CASTPGSGANVLTF,TGTGCCAGCACCCCAGGCTCTGGGGCCAACGTCCTGACTTTC
TRBJ2-1,many,TRBV7-2,.,CASSLSGFYNEQFF,TGTGCCAGCAGCTTAAGCGGTTTCTACAATGAGCAGTTCTTC
TRBJ2-2,many,TRBV5-1,TRBD2,CASSQTGGTTGELFF,TGCGCCAGCAGCCAGACGGGGGGGACCACCGGGGAGCTGTTTTTT
TRBJ1-5,many,TRBV20-1,.,CSASGALSNQPQHF,TGCAGTGCCAGTGGGGCTCTCAGCAATCAGCCCCAGCATTTT
TRBJ2-5,many,TRBV12-3/TRBV12-4,.,CASSLSKETQYF,TGTGCCAGCAGTTTATCCAAAGAGACCCAGTACTTC
TRBJ2-1,many,TRBV7-2,TRBD1,CASSVRTGVSNEQFF,TGTGCCAGCAGCGTAAGGACAGGGGTAAGCAATGAGCAGTTCTTC
TRBJ2-1,many,TRBV20-1,TRBD2,CSAPLAGVGLGEQFF,TGCAGTGCTCCACTAGCGGGAGTCGGACTAGGGGAGCAGTTCTTC
TRBJ1-2,many,TRBV29-1,.,CSVAEGGGYTF,TGCAGCGTCGCGGAGGGTGGGGGCTACACCTTC
TRBJ2-1,many,TRBV6-2/TRBV6-3,.,CASSTTGRVANEQFF,TGTGCCAGCAGCACGACAGGTAGGGTGGCCAATGAGCAGTTCTTC
TRBJ2-7,many,TRBV7-2,.,CASSLGSTQYF,TGTGCCAGCAGCTTAGGCTCTACCCAGTACTTC
TRBJ2-3,.,TRBV4-3,.,CASSQDPLVDTQYF,TGCGCCAGCAGCCAAGACCCGTTGGTAGATACGCAGTATTTT
TRBJ1-2,many,TRBV9,.,CASTVGASNYGYTF,TGTGCCAGCACCGTGGGTGCCAGTAACTATGGCTACACCTTC
TRBJ2-7,many,TRBV18,.,CASSPQNSLTYEQYF,TGTGCCAGCTCACCACAGAACAGCCTAACCTACGAGCAGTACTTC
TRBJ2-5,few,TRBV7-9,.,CASSPGSAKGTQYF,TGTGCCAGCAGCCCCGGTTCGGCCAAGGGGACCCAGTACTTC
TRBJ2-5,many,TRBV28,TRBD1,CASRDRTPQETQYF,TGTGCCAGCAGGGACAGGACCCCTCAAGAGACCCAGTACTTC
TRBJ2-5,many,TRBV12-3/TRBV12-4,TRBD1,CASSEGASMGETQYF,TGTGCCAGCAGTGAGGGGGCTAGTATGGGGGAGACCCAGTACTTC
TRBJ2-1,many,TRBV4-3,.,CASSQDATVSYNEQFF,TGCGCCAGCAGCCAAGATGCAACAGTTTCCTACAATGAGCAGTTCTTC
TRBJ2-3,many,TRBV20-1,TRBD2,CSASGLAGGPGDTQYF,TGCAGTGCTAGCGGACTAGCGGGAGGGCCGGGAGATACGCAGTATTTT
TRBJ1-6,.,TRBV3-1,.,CASSQEYIPGDTRDSPLHF,TGTGCCAGCAGCCAAGAGTACATCCCCGGGGACACCAGGGATTCACCCCTCCACTTT
TRBJ2-5,many,TRBV12-3/TRBV12-4,TRBD2,CASSLSGRTETQYF,TGTGCCAGCAGTCTTAGCGGGAGGACGGAGACCCAGTACTTC
TRBJ2-7,many,TRBV10-3,TRBD2,CAIRGLAGVRNEQYF,TGTGCCATCAGGGGACTAGCGGGAGTTCGGAACGAGCAGTACTTC